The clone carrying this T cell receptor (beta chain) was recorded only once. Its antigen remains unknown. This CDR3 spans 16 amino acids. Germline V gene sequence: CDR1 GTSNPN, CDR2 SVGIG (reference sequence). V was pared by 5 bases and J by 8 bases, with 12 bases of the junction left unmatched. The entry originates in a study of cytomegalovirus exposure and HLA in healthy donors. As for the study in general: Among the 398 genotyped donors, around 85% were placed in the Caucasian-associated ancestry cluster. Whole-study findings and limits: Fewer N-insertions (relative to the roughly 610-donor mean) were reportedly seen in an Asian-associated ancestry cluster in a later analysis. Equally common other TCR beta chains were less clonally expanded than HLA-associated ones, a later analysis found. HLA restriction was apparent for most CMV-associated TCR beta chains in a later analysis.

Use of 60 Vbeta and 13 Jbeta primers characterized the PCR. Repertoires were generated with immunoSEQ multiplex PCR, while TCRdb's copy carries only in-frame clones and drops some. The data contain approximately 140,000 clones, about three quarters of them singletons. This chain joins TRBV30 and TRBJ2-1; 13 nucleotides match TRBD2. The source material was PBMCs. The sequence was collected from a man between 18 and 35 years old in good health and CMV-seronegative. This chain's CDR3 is CAWGPLGLAGVDEQFF. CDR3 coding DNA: TGTGCCTGGGGGCCCCTCGGACTAGCGGGGGTCGATGAGCAGTTCTTC.